This T cell receptor beta chain was sequenced for a study of blood T cell repertoires in COVID-19. Looking at the study overall: Researchers got acute and convalescent COVID-19 samples from the United States, Italy and Spain.

This clone came up once. The method was immunoSEQ multiplex PCR; TCRdb's version includes in-frame clones alone and lacks a portion of them. The sample contains around 100,000 clones, nearly 90% of which appear only once. This clonotype originated in a woman in her 70s who had recovered from COVID-19. Sequenced sample: peripheral blood.

The CDR3 is CASSPTQGGNQPQHF. The CDR3 DNA sequence: TGTGCCAGCTCACCTACACAGGGAGGCAATCAGCCCCAGCATTTT. The V call is TRBV18, the J call TRBJ1-5; weak D call: TRBD1 (6 bases). The CDR3 spans 15 residues. V was trimmed by 3 bases and J by 2 bases, leaving 11 bases between them. Per the germline V gene, CDR1 is KGHSH and CDR2 is LQKENI. The full variable domain, with the rest looked up from reference TRBV18 and TRBJ1-5, is NAGVMQNPRHLVRRRGQEARLRCSPMKGHSHVYWYRQLPEEGLKFMVYLQKENIIDESGMPKERFSAEFPKEGPSILRIQQVVRGDSAAYFCASSPTQGGNQPQHFGDGTRLSIL.